This T cell receptor beta chain stems from a study of cytomegalovirus exposure and HLA in healthy donors. Study-wide results and caveats: Equally common other TCR beta chains were less clonally expanded than HLA-associated ones, a later analysis found. DRB1 had the most TCR associations and HLA-C the fewest, a later analysis found, with rates varying by HLA locus.

Worth noting for this clone: Its matching antigen is unknown.

Germline assignment: CDR1 LNHDA and CDR2 SQIVND (reference sequence). V was pared by 1 base and J by 5 bases, with 3 bases of the junction left unmatched. The CDR3 sequence is 14 residues long. In the PCR, 60 Vbeta and 13 Jbeta primers were used. Here immunoSEQ multiplex PCR was the method, and the copy in TCRdb shows in-frame clones only, minus some. The sample has about 130,000 clones; 65% to 80% are singletons. The clonotype was recovered from a man aged 35 to 55 in good health and CMV-seronegative. The sequencing sample was made of PBMCs. The chain is built from TRBV19 and TRBJ2-5; 8 bases are a match to TRBD2. CDR3 in DNA: TGTGCCAGTAGTATAGGGACTAGCTCGGAGACCCAGTACTTC. This gives the protein CASSIGTSSETQYF.